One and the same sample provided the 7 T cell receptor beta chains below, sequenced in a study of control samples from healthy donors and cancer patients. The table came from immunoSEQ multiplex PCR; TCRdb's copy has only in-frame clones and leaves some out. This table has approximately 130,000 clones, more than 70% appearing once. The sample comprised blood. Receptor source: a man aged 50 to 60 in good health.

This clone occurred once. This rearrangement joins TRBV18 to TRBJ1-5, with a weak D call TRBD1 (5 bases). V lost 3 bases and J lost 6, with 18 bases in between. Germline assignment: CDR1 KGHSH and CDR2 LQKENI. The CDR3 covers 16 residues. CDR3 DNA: TGTGCCAGCTCACCGCGTCGCGAGGGTGGGGGTCAGCCCCAGCATTTT. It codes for CASSPRREGGGQPQHF.

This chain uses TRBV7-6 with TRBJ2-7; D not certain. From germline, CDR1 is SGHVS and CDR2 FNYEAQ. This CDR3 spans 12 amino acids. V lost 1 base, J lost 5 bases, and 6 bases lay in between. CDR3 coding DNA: TGTGCCAGCAGCTTAGGTTCTAACGAGCAGTACTTC. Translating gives CASSLGSNEQYF.

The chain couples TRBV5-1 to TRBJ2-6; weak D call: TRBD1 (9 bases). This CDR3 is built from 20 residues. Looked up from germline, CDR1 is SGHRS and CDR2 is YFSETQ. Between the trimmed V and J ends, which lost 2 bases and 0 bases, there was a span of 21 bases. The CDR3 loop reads CASSLQGASGGRSGANVLTF. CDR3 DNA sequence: TGCGCCAGCAGCTTACAGGGGGCGAGCGGGGGCCGCTCTGGGGCCAACGTCCTGACTTTC.

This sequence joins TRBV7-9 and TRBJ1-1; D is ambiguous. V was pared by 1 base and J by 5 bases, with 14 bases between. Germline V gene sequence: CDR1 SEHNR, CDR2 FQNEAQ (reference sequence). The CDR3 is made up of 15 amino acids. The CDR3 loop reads CASSLGVGGLTEAFF. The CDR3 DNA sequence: TGTGCCAGCAGCTTAGGAGTCGGAGGCTTGACTGAAGCTTTCTTT.

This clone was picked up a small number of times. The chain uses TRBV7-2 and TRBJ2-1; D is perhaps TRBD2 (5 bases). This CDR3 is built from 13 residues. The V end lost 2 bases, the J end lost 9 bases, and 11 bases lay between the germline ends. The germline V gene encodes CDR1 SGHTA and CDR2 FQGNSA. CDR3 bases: TGTGCCAGCAGCTTAATGGGTGAGGGTGAGCAGTTCTTC. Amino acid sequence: CASSLMGEGEQFF.

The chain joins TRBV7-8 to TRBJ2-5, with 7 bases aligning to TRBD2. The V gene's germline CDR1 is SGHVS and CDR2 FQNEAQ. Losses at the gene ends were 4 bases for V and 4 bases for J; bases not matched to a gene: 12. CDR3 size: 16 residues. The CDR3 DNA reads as TGTGCCAGCAGCTCACGGAGGGCCTCGGGGGGAGAGACCCAGTACTTC. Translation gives CASSSRRASGGETQYF.

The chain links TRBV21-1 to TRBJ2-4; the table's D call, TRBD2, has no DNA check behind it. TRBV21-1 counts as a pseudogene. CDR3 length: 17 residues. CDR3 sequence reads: CASSKGLAGGGRNIQYF. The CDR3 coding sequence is TGTGCCAGCAGCAAAGGGCTAGCGGGGGGTGGGAGGAACATTCAGTACTTC.